The 31 T cell receptor beta chains reported below all come from one sample, sequenced in a study of blood T cell repertoires in COVID-19. Assay used: immunoSEQ multiplex PCR; TCRdb lists only in-frame clones, some missing. The data contain about 82,000 clones, around four fifths of them seen just once; the ten biggest clones take up around 33%. The material sequenced was peripheral blood. All receptors derive from a man aged 55-75 years with COVID-19, enrolled during active disease.

This chain joins TRBV12-3 or TRBV12-4 and TRBJ1-6; D not resolved. The germline V and J ends were trimmed by 5 bases and 11 bases, with 10 bases remaining between them. The CDR3 has 12 amino acids. CDR3 DNA sequence: TGTGCCAGCAGTGTACCGAGGGCACCCCTCCACTTT. As protein: CASSVPRAPLHF.

The genes are TRBV27 and TRBJ2-7, with D perhaps matching TRBD2 (6 bases). Trimming removed 1 base from V and 1 base from J, with 8 bases in between. The CDR3 runs 14 residues. CDR1 and CDR2 from the germline V gene are MNHEY and SMNVEV (reference sequence). The CDR3 region has the DNA TGTGCCAGCAGTTTATATAGCGGTTCCTACGAGCAGTACTTC. Its protein is CASSLYSGSYEQYF.

The chain couples TRBV12-3 or TRBV12-4 to TRBJ2-7; D remains ambiguous. The CDR3 sequence is 13 residues long. Deletions cut 1 base from V and 4 bases from J, with 8 bases between. CDR3 DNA: TGTGCCAGCAGTTTAGAGGAGAGGTACGAGCAGTACTTC. Translating gives CASSLEERYEQYF.

This clone has a single count. V and J are TRBV18 and TRBJ1-6; D is unclear. Trimming left V 1 base short and J 10 bases short, with 11 bases between. The CDR3 spans 14 residues. Looked up from germline, CDR1 is KGHSH and CDR2 is LQKENI. The CDR3 loop is CASSPLGEGSPLHF. CDR3 nucleotide sequence: TGTGCCAGCTCACCACTTGGGGAGGGCTCACCCCTCCACTTT.

This chain uses TRBV5-5 with TRBJ1-2, with D unclear. Germline V gene data show CDR1 as SGHKS and CDR2 as YYEKEE (reference sequence). CDR3 length: 14 amino acids. V was cut by 0 bases and J by 1 base, with 7 bases left in between. The CDR3 spells CASSLDVHNYGYTF. The CDR3 DNA reads TGTGCCAGCAGCTTGGATGTTCATAACTATGGCTACACCTTC.

This chain connects TRBV20-1 to TRBJ1-1; D ambiguous. V lost 3 bases and J 8 bases, leaving 10 bases between the germline ends. The CDR3 has 11 residues. Germline V gives CDR1 DFQATT, CDR2 SNEGSKA (reference sequence). The CDR3 protein is CSAREEREAFF. In DNA, the CDR3 is TGCAGTGCTAGGGAGGAGAGGGAAGCTTTCTTT.

This chain links TRBV7-2 with TRBJ2-7; the D gene is possibly TRBD2 (5 bases). CDR3 length: 13 amino acids. Trimming removed 5 bases from V and 5 bases from J, with 13 bases in between. Germline CDR1 is SGHTA and CDR2 is FQGNSA. CDR3: CASSQAGGDEQYF. The CDR3 DNA sequence: TGTGCCAGCAGCCAGGCGGGTGGGGACGAGCAGTACTTC.

The chain recombines TRBV6-5 with TRBJ1-1, with D tentatively TRBD1 (5 bases). The germline CDR1 and CDR2 sequences are MNHEY and SVGAGI. Trimming removed 6 bases at V and 0 bases at J, with 8 bases between. The CDR3 spans 13 residues. CDR3 sequence (DNA): TGTGCCAGCAGGGGGGGATTGAACACTGAAGCTTTCTTT. Protein product: CASRGGLNTEAFF.

The chain combines TRBV29-1 with TRBJ2-7, with 9 bases that match TRBD1. Germline lookup yields CDR1 SQVTM and CDR2 ANQGSEA. V shed 5 bases, J shed 4 bases, and the junction held 12 bases outside the gene matches. The CDR3 is 15 residues long. CDR3 DNA sequence: TGCAGCGTTATGCCCGGGACAGGGAGTACTTACGAGCAGTACTTC. Protein product: CSVMPGTGSTYEQYF.

The chain is built from TRBV18 and TRBJ1-2; a possible D gene is TRBD1 (5 bases). Germline lookup yields CDR1 KGHSH and CDR2 LQKENI. V was shortened by 3 bases and J by 8 bases, with 13 bases between the two germline ends. This CDR3 is built from 13 residues. The CDR3: CASSPGGSWGYTF. In DNA form, the CDR3 reads TGTGCCAGCTCACCGGGGGGTTCGTGGGGCTACACCTTC.

The chain combines TRBV7-2 with TRBJ2-1; D gene uncertain. The CDR3 contains 11 residues. V lost 5 bases and J 9 bases, leaving 8 bases between the germline ends. The V gene's germline CDR1 is SGHTA and CDR2 FQGNSA. In DNA, the CDR3 is TGTGCCAGCAGCCCGATGCGTGAGCAGTTCTTC. As protein: CASSPMREQFF.

J is TRBJ1-2 and V is TRBV5-5; TRBD1 agrees at 8 bases. Germline V gene lookup returns CDR1 SGHKS and CDR2 YYEKEE (reference sequence). J lost 5 bases, V lost 0 bases, and 6 bases had no gene match. The CDR3 contains 15 residues. The CDR3 sequence: CASSLAGQGTYGYTF. The CDR3 coding sequence is TGTGCCAGCAGCTTGGCCGGACAGGGAACTTATGGCTACACCTTC.

The rearrangement links TRBV4-1 to TRBJ1-4, with TRBD1 matching over 7 bases. CDR1 and CDR2 from the germline V gene are MGHRA and YSYEKL. The CDR3 covers 15 residues. The J segment lost 0 bases and the V segment lost 3 bases, leaving 1 base of the junction unmatched. As DNA, the CDR3 is TGCGCCAGCAGCCAGGACAGGACAACTAATGAAAAACTGTTTTTT. It specifies CASSQDRTTNEKLFF.

This clone was detected only once. This chain links TRBV5-6 with TRBJ2-5, with 8 bases aligning to TRBD1. Germline V CDR1 and CDR2: SGHDT, YYEEEE. The trim removed 4 bases at V and 8 bases at J, leaving 13 bases unmatched. This CDR3 is built from 15 residues. CDR3 coding DNA: TGTGCCAGCAGCACTTCAGGGGGCTTGGGTTTTACCCAGTACTTC. Protein product: CASSTSGGLGFTQYF.

This clone was recorded only once. This chain joins TRBV2 and TRBJ2-1, with 7 bases aligning to TRBD1. CDR1 is SNHLY and CDR2 is FYNNEI in the germline V gene. With V trimmed by 11 bases and J by 5 bases, 9 bases remained unmatched. This CDR3 region has 13 residues. The CDR3 nucleotides read TGTGCCTGCTCGGGACAGCTTGACAATGAGCAGTTCTTC. This translates into CACSGQLDNEQFF.

This clone is medium-sized by share. V is TRBV12-3 or TRBV12-4 and J is TRBJ1-1; tentative D call: TRBD1 (6 bases). The CDR3 loop spans 12 amino acids. Trimming stripped 10 bases from V and 10 bases from J, with 19 bases between. The CDR3 loop reads CATSYGAGVAFF. The CDR3 nucleotides read TGTGCCACCTCTTATGGGGCAGGGGTAGCTTTCTTT.

The CDR3 spells CSVEVGGRGMNEQFF. The CDR3, as DNA: TGCAGCGTTGAAGTGGGAGGAAGGGGAATGAATGAGCAGTTCTTC. The chain has TRBV29-1 and TRBJ2-1; TRBD2 is a possible D gene (6 bases). Germline CDR1 reads SQVTM; CDR2 reads ANQGSEA. V lost 1 base, J lost 7 bases, and 17 bases lay in between. The CDR3 is 15 amino acids.

The chain is built from TRBV11-2 and TRBJ2-7; 9 positions match TRBD2. Germline-derived CDR1 and CDR2 are SGHAT and FQNNGV. With 2 bases clipped from V and 0 bases from J, the junction kept 8 bases outside the gene matches. This CDR3 has 17 residues. The CDR3 loop reads CASSLYRPAGGSYEQYF. The CDR3 bases are TGTGCCAGCAGCTTATACCGCCCAGCGGGAGGCTCCTACGAGCAGTACTTC.

This rearrangement joins TRBV30 to TRBJ1-2; weak D call: TRBD1 (6 bases). Trimming took off 3 bases at V and 3 bases at J, with 14 bases between the two ends. The CDR3 is made up of 14 amino acids. Per germline, CDR1 GTSNPN and CDR2 SVGIG (reference sequence). The CDR3 nucleotides read TGTGCCTGGAGCGTTCGGGGGGCTTACTATGGCTACACCTTC. It translates to CAWSVRGAYYGYTF.

This sequence joins TRBV9 and TRBJ2-5, with TRBD1 as a possible D gene (6 bases). The germline gives CDR1 SGDLS, CDR2 YYNGEE. V gave up 1 base and J gave up 4 bases, with 11 bases separating them. The CDR3 has 14 amino acids. This CDR3 is CASSVSVRGETQYF. The DNA of the CDR3 is TGTGCCAGCAGCGTAAGCGTCAGGGGAGAGACCCAGTACTTC.

A note on this clone: The same CDR3 can be traced to other DNA sequences in this sample. The chain employs TRBV10-3 and TRBJ2-3; D not certain. CDR1 ENHRY and CDR2 SYGVKD come from the germline V gene. This CDR3 has 14 residues. The V end was cut by 2 bases, the J end by 1 base, with 7 bases between. The chain's CDR3 is CAISEGSGTDTQYF. CDR3 nucleotides: TGTGCCATCAGTGAGGGAAGCGGCACAGATACGCAGTATTTT.

The rearrangement joins TRBV9 to TRBJ2-2; D gene ambiguous. This CDR3 has 16 amino acids. With 0 bases removed from V and 0 bases from J, the gap between germline ends came to 9 bases. Looked up from germline, CDR1 is SGDLS and CDR2 is YYNGEE. The CDR3 DNA follows: TGTGCCAGCAGCGTAGATGAGCTGTCGAACACCGGGGAGCTGTTTTTT. Protein: CASSVDELSNTGELFF.

The chain recombines TRBV27 with TRBJ2-3; 9 bases align to TRBD2. V lost 3 bases to trimming and J lost 8 bases; unmatched junction nucleotides: 21. CDR1 is MNHEY and CDR2 is SMNVEV in the germline V gene (reference sequence). This CDR3 comprises 19 residues. CDR3 region: CASSFGGSGLAPLRATQYF. CDR3 sequence (DNA): TGTGCCAGCAGTTTTGGGGGGTCCGGACTAGCGCCCTTAAGGGCTACGCAGTATTTT.

The rearrangement joins TRBV10-3 to TRBJ2-7; 14 positions agree with TRBD2. Germline CDR1 ENHRY, CDR2 SYGVKD. V was clipped by 10 bases and J by 3 bases; unmatched bases: 8. CDR3 length: 15 amino acids. The CDR3 bases are TGTGCCACCGAAGCAGGGACTAGCGGGAGCTACGAGCAGTACTTC. It translates to CATEAGTSGSYEQYF.

J is TRBJ1-2 and V is TRBV7-8; D gene uncertain. In germline, CDR1 is SGHVS, CDR2 FQNEAQ. The CDR3 runs to 14 residues. V was trimmed by 1 base and J by 2 bases, leaving 8 bases between them. The CDR3 DNA is TGTGCCAGCAGCTTAGGCGGATTGAACTATGGCTACACCTTC. Encoded protein: CASSLGGLNYGYTF.

The V call is TRBV11-3, the J call TRBJ2-2; tentative D call: TRBD1 (5 bases). Germline values: CDR1 SGHNT, CDR2 YENEEA. The CDR3 contains 12 residues. Deletions cut 4 bases from V and 8 bases from J, with 8 bases between. CDR3 in amino acids: CASSWGPGELFF. In DNA, the CDR3 is TGTGCCAGCAGCTGGGGCCCGGGGGAGCTGTTTTTT.

This sequence joins TRBV7-8 and TRBJ1-4; D is possibly TRBD1 (6 bases). Germline CDR1 reads SGHVS; CDR2 reads FQNEAQ. This CDR3 has 16 amino acids. V was pared by 1 base and J by 7 bases, with 16 bases between. The CDR3 protein is CASSLVIQQGSEKLFF. In nucleotides, the CDR3 is TGTGCCAGCAGCTTAGTCATTCAGCAGGGGAGTGAAAAACTGTTTTTT.

The chain has TRBV7-2 and TRBJ2-5; 11 bases are a match to TRBD1. V was pared by 1 base and J by 11 bases, with 9 bases of the junction left unmatched. The CDR3 is 15 amino acids. Germline V CDR1 and CDR2: SGHTA, FQGNSA. As DNA, the CDR3 is TGTGCCAGCAGCTTAGATGGACAGGGGGCGAGAGAGCAGTACTTC. Protein product: CASSLDGQGAREQYF.

The chain recombines TRBV5-1 with TRBJ2-7, with 9 bases aligning to TRBD2. Germline CDR1 is SGHRS and CDR2 is YFSETQ. The ends lost 4 bases at V and 0 bases at J; junction bases unmatched: 8. The CDR3 has 16 residues. CDR3 region: CASSANSGGLSYEQYF. The CDR3 region has the DNA TGCGCCAGCAGCGCCAATAGCGGGGGCCTCTCCTACGAGCAGTACTTC.

This clone has more than one count but fewer than ten. At one end, the junction sequence differs from germline, possibly due to a read error. The chain employs TRBV7-7 and TRBJ2-2; D is perhaps TRBD2 (5 bases). The CDR3 consists of 14 residues. Germline CDR1 reads SSHAT; CDR2 reads FNYEAQ (reference sequence). Here the CDR3 reads CASSLAIDTGELFF. The CDR3 DNA sequence: TGTGCTAGCAGCTTAGCGATAGACACCGGGGAGCTGTTTTTT.

The chain uses TRBV4-1 and TRBJ1-5; D is perhaps TRBD1 (5 bases). CDR1 and CDR2 from the germline V gene are MGHRA and YSYEKL. CDR3 length: 15 residues. Trimming shortened V by 4 bases and J by 4 bases, and 14 bases separated the two germline ends. The CDR3 protein is CASSRGQVGNQPQHF. In DNA form, the CDR3 reads TGCGCCAGCAGCCGCGGACAAGTGGGGAATCAGCCCCAGCATTTT.